This T cell receptor (beta chain) was identified in a study of shared clonotypes between healthy human individuals. The CDR3 length is 18 residues. The germline V gene has CDR1 LGHNT and CDR2 FRNRAP. The ends lost 2 bases at V and 4 bases at J; junction bases unmatched: 14. With regard to this clone: The antigen is not known.

Sequencing used immunoSEQ multiplex PCR; TCRdb keeps in-frame clones, though not all of them. The table lists over 850,000 clones, approximately 80% of them singletons. The donors were all Caucasian adults (living in Nashville, Tennessee). Broader study findings: Relative to clonotypes present in all four donors, those not shared had lower generation probabilities. Sorted-subset sequencing, rarefaction showed, was incomplete despite large depth. The naive CD4 repertoires of four donors were compared, and approximately 5.3% of clonotypes were shared.

V is TRBV12-5 and J is TRBJ1-1, with 9 bases fitting TRBD1. The clonotype originates from a man younger than 35 in good health. Some clones in this sample may be carry-over from other donors' samples. The sequenced material came from memory CD4+ T cells from PBMCs. This sample's subset: CD45RA-negative fraction. The CDR3 sequence is CASGLFSLTGGTGTEAFF. DNA of the CDR3: TGTGCTAGTGGTTTGTTCAGTTTAACAGGGGGCACGGGCACTGAAGCTTTCTTT.